A selection of T cell receptor beta chains follows, all from one sample in a study of blood T cell repertoires in COVID-19. TCRdb's copy holds only in-frame clones and misses some; the assay was immunoSEQ multiplex PCR. The profile covers about 36,000 clones, with 90% appearing a single time and around 5% taken by the ten largest. The specimen sequenced was peripheral blood. All receptors derive from a human donor in a cohort sampled during active COVID-19. The conserved cysteine and the conserved F or W are not part of the CDR3 here.

>TRBJ2-4|TRBV28
ASTPGVIAKNIQY
>TRBJ2-2|TRBV15
ATSRGLGTGELF
>TRBJ2-3|TRBV6-1
ASSETGRRSDTQY
>TRBJ1-5|TRBV28
ASRTNTLKGNQPQH
>TRBJ1-5|TRBV6-1
ASSEGTGGRAQPQH
>TRBJ2-3|TRBV7-2
ASSLGGLAGVDTQY
>TRBJ1-1|TRBV6-2/TRBV6-3
ASSPNRATEAF
>TRBJ2-3|TRBV6-5
ASSPGGRTTDTQY
>TRBJ1-2|TRBV9
ASSPDRNYGYT
>TRBJ1-3|TRBV15
ATSSRRTGTGNTIY
>TRBJ2-1|TRBV28
ASSRHRGPGEQF
>TRBJ2-1|TRBV7-9
ASSSTSGGSSF
>TRBJ2-5|TRBV11-2
ASSPGLGQETQY
>TRBJ2-7|TRBV6-1
ASSETMDRVQY
>TRBJ2-1|TRBV13
ASSSGLAGVEQF
>TRBJ2-1|TRBV5-6
ASSLNREQF
>TRBJ2-6|TRBV5-1
ASSLFRLAGTGANVLT
>TRBJ2-5|TRBV4-1
ASSQDSRLQETQY
>TRBJ2-5|TRBV9
ASSVGFGGRGTQY
>TRBJ2-5|TRBV6-2/TRBV6-3
ASSIRGGSGETQY
>TRBJ1-6|TRBV7-9
ASSMTGDSSPLH
>TRBJ2-3|TRBV6-6
ASSYPPSGDTQY
>TRBJ2-1|TRBV10-3
AIRKTSGNTYNEQF
>TRBJ1-4|TRBV4-3
ASSQDRQGTSPTNEKLF
>TRBJ2-5|TRBV7-2
ASRASGRGETQY
>TRBJ2-7|TRBV13
ASSLGLRQGAHEQY
>TRBJ2-1|TRBV7-9
ASSSSAFSYNEQF
>TRBJ2-4|TRBV9
ASSPGVASGTGKNIQY
>TRBJ2-7|TRBV5-5
ASSLGLNQGYEQY
>TRBJ2-3|TRBV19
ASSIAGASVTDTQY
>TRBJ2-7|TRBV19
ASSVTGTGGNEQY
>TRBJ1-3|TRBV28
ASSSPGGGWSGNTIY
>TRBJ2-3|TRBV30
AWSVLGPDTQY
>TRBJ2-1|TRBV5-1
ASSLGDRSEQF
>TRBJ2-1|TRBV9
ASSARASGGTALDYEQF
>TRBJ2-5|TRBV2
ASKGAAQETQY
>TRBJ2-5|TRBV5-1
ASSLQSKETQY
>TRBJ1-1|TRBV7-3
ASSFQTIDPGVLEAF
>TRBJ1-6|TRBV10-3
AINWGTGSPLH
>TRBJ1-1|TRBV7-7
ASSAHMDTEAF
>TRBJ2-3|TRBV5-1
ASSLQGTSTDTQY
>TRBJ1-3|TRBV3-1/TRBV3-2
ASSQGRVSSGNTIY
>TRBJ1-1|TRBV28
ASSPWDGGDTEAF
>TRBJ2-7|TRBV7-2
ASSLDPDIYEQY
>TRBJ2-3|TRBV28
ASRTRGLGAVYTQY
>TRBJ2-7|TRBV9
ASSVTSVSYEQY
>TRBJ2-1|TRBV9
ASSAPSGNEQF
>TRBJ2-1|TRBV7-3
ASSLPSGRLNEQF
>TRBJ1-3|TRBV5-1
ASSRQGEGNTIY